This is a list of T cell receptor beta chains from one sample in a study of cytomegalovirus exposure and HLA in healthy donors. Only in-frame clones appear in the TCRdb table, and some are missing; sequencing was by immunoSEQ multiplex PCR. Found here are some 72,000 clones, 90% to 96% of them singletons; the top ten hold approximately 1.5%. Sequences were obtained from PBMCs. These receptors all come from a man aged 18-30 years in good health and CMV-seropositive. Both conserved end residues are part of each CDR3. D genes are given only for firm matches. Size tells how often a clone was seen (once, few, many) or the class of an expanded clone, and some rows leave it out.

j_gene | d_gene | v_gene | len | abundance | CDR3nt | CDR3aa
TRBJ1-1 | - | TRBV28 | 15 | - | TGTGCCAGCAGTCGCGCCCAGGGGTGGTTGACTGAAGCTTTCTTT | CASSRAQGWLTEAFF
TRBJ2-1 | - | TRBV14 | 12 | once | TGTGCCAGCAGCCAAAGAGTACATGAGCAGTTCTTC | CASSQRVHEQFF
TRBJ1-5 | TRBD1 | TRBV10-1 | 15 | - | TGCGCCAGCGGAACGGACAGGGAAGTCAATCAGCCCCAGCATTTT | CASGTDREVNQPQHF
TRBJ2-1 | TRBD2 | TRBV5-4 | 19 | - | TGTGCCAGCAGACAGGGACTAGCGGGAGGCAAAGGGTCCTACAATGAGCAGTTCTTC | CASRQGLAGGKGSYNEQFF
TRBJ2-7 | - | TRBV6-5 | 11 | - | TGTGCCAGCAGTTTCGGAGACGAGCAGTACTTC | CASSFGDEQYF
TRBJ2-5 | - | TRBV9 | 17 | - | TGTGCCAGCAGCGAGAAACTTAGCGGAGGGAACCAAGAGACCCAGTACTTC | CASSEKLSGGNQETQYF
TRBJ2-1 | - | TRBV15 | 12 | - | TGTGCCACCAGCAGGCTAAACAATGAGCAGTTCTTC | CATSRLNNEQFF
TRBJ1-1 | - | TRBV30 | 13 | - | TGTGCCTGGAGTGTAGCCAGGGTCACTGAAGCTTTCTTT | CAWSVARVTEAFF
TRBJ2-7 | TRBD2 | TRBV15 | 14 | - | TGTGCCACCAGTGAACTAGCGGGAGTATACGAGCAGTACTTC | CATSELAGVYEQYF
TRBJ1-5 | - | TRBV28 | 14 | once | TGTGCCAGCAGCCGAAGGACGGAGGTTCAGCCCCAGCATTTT | CASSRRTEVQPQHF
TRBJ2-1 | TRBD2 | TRBV4-2 | 15 | - | TGTGCCAGCACCCCTAGCGGGACGATAGGCAATGAGCAGTTCTTC | CASTPSGTIGNEQFF
TRBJ2-3 | TRBD2 | TRBV5-1 | 15 | - | TGCGCCAGCAGCTCACTAGCGACAGGCACAGATACGCAGTATTTT | CASSSLATGTDTQYF
TRBJ1-2 | - | TRBV5-6 | 16 | - | TGTGCCAGCAGCTCCTTGGACAGCCTATCTATCTATGGCTACACCTTC | CASSSLDSLSIYGYTF
TRBJ2-2 | TRBD2 | TRBV9 | 15 | once | TGTGCCAGCAGCCCCCGACAGCGGGAGACCGGGGAGCTGTTTTTT | CASSPRQRETGELFF
TRBJ2-7 | TRBD2 | TRBV4-1 | 15 | - | TGCGCCAGCAGCCAAGATACGAGCGGGACCTACGAGCAGTACTTC | CASSQDTSGTYEQYF
TRBJ2-2 | TRBD2 | TRBV28 | 13 | - | TGTGCGGGAGGGTCCCCGAACACCGGGGAGCTGTTTTTT | CAGGSPNTGELFF
TRBJ2-3 | TRBD1 | TRBV27 | 15 | once | TGTGCCAGCAGTTTCGGGACAGGGAGCACAGATACGCAGTATTTT | CASSFGTGSTDTQYF
TRBJ2-1 | TRBD1 | TRBV11-2 | 17 | once | TGTGCCAGCAGCTTAGAGAGGGGACAGGGAGGGAACAATGAGCAGTTCTTC | CASSLERGQGGNNEQFF
TRBJ2-1 | - | TRBV5-1 | 16 | - | TGCGCCAGCAGCTTTTCTTCCGAGCGCGCCTACAATGAGCAGTTCTTC | CASSFSSERAYNEQFF
TRBJ1-3 | - | TRBV18 | 14 | once | TGTGCCAGCTCACCGGACAGCTCTGGAAACACCATATATTTT | CASSPDSSGNTIYF
TRBJ1-1 | - | TRBV30 | 14 | - | TGTGCCTGGAGTAAACTAGCTGAGAACACTGAAGCTTTCTTT | CAWSKLAENTEAFF
TRBJ2-2 | - | TRBV4-1 | 14 | - | TGCGCCAGCAGCCAAGGTCCAGGGACCGGGGAGCTGTTTTTT | CASSQGPGTGELFF
TRBJ1-2 | - | TRBV9 | 15 | - | TGTGCCAGCAGTTCGGACAGTCGGATGTACTATGGCTACACCTTC | CASSSDSRMYYGYTF
TRBJ2-3 | TRBD2 | TRBV4-1 | 15 | - | TGCGCCAGCAGGGTCACTAGCGGGGGAAGAGATACGCAGTATTTT | CASRVTSGGRDTQYF
TRBJ1-5 | TRBD1 | TRBV6-1 | 16 | - | TGTGCCAGCATTGAGGGTACAGGGGGCCTTAATCAGCCCCAGCATTTT | CASIEGTGGLNQPQHF
TRBJ1-1 | - | TRBV7-9 | 15 | - | TGTGCCAGCAGCTTAGCTACTTTCGGGTATGCTGAAGCTTTCTTT | CASSLATFGYAEAFF
TRBJ2-6 | - | TRBV7-9 | 15 | - | TGTGCCAGCAGCTTAGCTTACTCTGGGGCCAACGTCCTGACTTTC | CASSLAYSGANVLTF
TRBJ1-1 | TRBD1 | TRBV19 | 14 | - | TGTGCCAGTACCACAGGGGGCCGGAACACTGAAGCTTTCTTT | CASTTGGRNTEAFF
TRBJ1-1 | TRBD1 | TRBV14 | 14 | once | TGTGCCAGCAGCCCGACGCGGACAGGGCGGTTGGCTTTCTTT | CASSPTRTGRLAFF
TRBJ2-2 | - | TRBV27 | 14 | - | TGTGCCAGCAGTGAGACCAGGGGACCCGGGGAGCTGTTTTTT | CASSETRGPGELFF
TRBJ1-2 | - | TRBV27 | 13 | few | TGTGCCAGCAGTTTGAGGGTCTCCTATGGCTACACCTTC | CASSLRVSYGYTF
TRBJ2-7 | - | TRBV5-5 | 15 | - | TGTGCCAGCAGCTCCTACAGGGCCCGGGTAGACGAGCAGTACTTC | CASSSYRARVDEQYF
TRBJ1-3 | - | TRBV27 | 15 | - | TGTGCCAGCAGTTTAACAGGGAACTCTGGAAACACCATATATTTT | CASSLTGNSGNTIYF
TRBJ1-1 | TRBD1 | TRBV2 | 14 | - | TGTGCCAGCAGCATGGACAGGGGGCACACTGAAGCTTTCTTT | CASSMDRGHTEAFF
TRBJ2-2 | TRBD1 | TRBV10-3 | 14 | - | TGTGCCATCACCCCGGGACAGGGGACAGGGGAGCTGTTTTTT | CAITPGQGTGELFF
TRBJ2-5 | TRBD1 | TRBV5-8 | 14 | - | TGTGCCAGCAGCTTGGGGCAGCCAGGGGGGACCCAGTACTTC | CASSLGQPGGTQYF
TRBJ2-2 | - | TRBV6-5 | 14 | - | TGTGCCAGCAGTTACGCATCCAGGGGCGGGGAGCTGTTTTTT | CASSYASRGGELFF
TRBJ2-7 | - | TRBV5-1 | 11 | - | TGCGCCAGCAGTCAGGGGATTGAGCAGTACTTC | CASSQGIEQYF
TRBJ2-2 | - | TRBV6-4 | 16 | - | TGTGCCAGCAGTGACTCCCCCGGTTCGAGCACCGGGGAGCTGTTTTTT | CASSDSPGSSTGELFF
TRBJ1-1 | - | TRBV28 | 11 | - | TGTGCCAGCATGGCGAACACTGAAGCTTTCTTT | CASMANTEAFF
TRBJ1-5 | - | TRBV18 | 14 | - | TGTGCCAGCTCCACCTCGGGGAGCAATCAGCCCCAGCATTTT | CASSTSGSNQPQHF
TRBJ2-1 | TRBD2 | TRBV10-3 | 14 | - | TGTGCCATCAGTGTTCTAGCGGGGGCCGATGAGCAGTTCTTC | CAISVLAGADEQFF
TRBJ2-7 | - | TRBV13 | 13 | - | TGTGCCAGCAGGGGGAGGGGGTCCTACGAGCAGTACTTC | CASRGRGSYEQYF
TRBJ1-5 | - | TRBV5-4 | 13 | - | TGTGCCAGCAGCTGGGGAGGTTATCAGCCCCAGCATTTT | CASSWGGYQPQHF
TRBJ1-4 | - | TRBV15 | 12 | - | TGTGCCACCAGCTGGGGAGGTGAAAAACTGTTTTTT | CATSWGGEKLFF
TRBJ2-7 | - | TRBV5-1 | 12 | - | TGCGCCAGCAGCCAGAGGTCCTACGAGCAGTACTTC | CASSQRSYEQYF
TRBJ2-3 | TRBD2 | TRBV18 | 17 | - | TGTGCCAGCTCACCACTGGGAGCGGGAGGAAGCACAGATACGCAGTATTTT | CASSPLGAGGSTDTQYF
TRBJ1-2 | TRBD1 | TRBV14 | 14 | - | TGTGCCAGCAGCCAATTCCGGACAGGCGATGGCTACACCTTC | CASSQFRTGDGYTF
TRBJ2-7 | - | TRBV6-5 | 13 | - | TGTGCCAGCAGCTCTATATCTTTCCACGAGCAGTACTTC | CASSSISFHEQYF
TRBJ2-3 | - | TRBV30 | 11 | once | TGTGCCTGGAATCAGGAAAATACGCAGTATTTT | CAWNQENTQYF
TRBJ2-7 | TRBD1 | TRBV19 | 15 | - | TGTGCCAGTAGTTGGGGACAGGGACCCTCCTACGAGCAGTACTTC | CASSWGQGPSYEQYF
TRBJ1-2 | TRBD1 | TRBV29-1 | 12 | - | TGCAGCGCACGACCCCAGGGGGCTGGCTACACCTTC | CSARPQGAGYTF
TRBJ2-7 | TRBD1 | TRBV5-1 | 15 | - | TGCGCCAGCAGCCAGAATACAGGGGAAACCTACGAGCAGTACTTC | CASSQNTGETYEQYF
TRBJ2-3 | - | TRBV5-1 | 14 | - | TGCGCCAGCAGCTTCTCAGATCGCACAGATACGCAGTATTTT | CASSFSDRTDTQYF